These T cell receptor beta chains were read from a single sample in a study of OX40 agonist ivuxolimab in advanced cancers. Data came from immunoSEQ multiplex PCR; TCRdb stores just in-frame clones and leaves some out. The sample shows some 45,000 clones, about 90% of them seen only once. The sample was CD4+ or CD8+ T cells sorted from blood, taken in a trial of the OX40 agonist ivuxolimab. The receptors shown here come from an adult with an advanced solid tumor such as melanoma, head and neck, liver or kidney cancer. Both conserved end residues are part of each CDR3. The D gene is left open where the match is weak. Rows may omit the clone size; those that give it use once, few, many or a size class.

clone size | J gene | D gene | V gene | CDR3 protein | CDR3 DNA
NA | TRBJ2-1 | NA | TRBV21-1 | CASSGSGTSGALLYNEQFF | TGTGCCAGCAGCGGATCCGGGACTAGCGGGGCCCTTCTTTACAATGAGCAGTTCTTC
few | TRBJ1-1 | NA | TRBV20-1 | CSARSRVEAFF | TGCAGTGCTAGATCCCGAGTTGAAGCTTTCTTT
NA | TRBJ1-1 | TRBD1 | TRBV11-2 | CASSLRFGTVNTEAFF | TGTGCCAGCAGCTTAAGATTCGGGACAGTGAACACTGAAGCTTTCTTT
NA | TRBJ2-2 | NA | TRBV5-1 | CASSLALSDTGELFF | TGCGCCAGCAGCTTGGCCCTTAGTGACACCGGGGAGCTGTTTTTT
NA | TRBJ1-5 | NA | TRBV5-1 | CASSLAGATNQPQHF | TGCGCCAGCAGCTTGGCCGGGGCCACCAATCAGCCCCAGCATTTT
NA | TRBJ2-1 | TRBD1 | TRBV18 | CASSLPTGVYNEQFF | TGTGCCAGCTCACTCCCGACAGGGGTCTACAATGAGCAGTTCTTC
NA | TRBJ1-5 | TRBD1 | TRBV19 | CASSNPGQENYSNQPQHF | TGTGCCAGTAGTAACCCGGGACAGGAGAATTATAGCAATCAGCCCCAGCATTTT
NA | TRBJ2-1 | NA | TRBV18 | CASSPGANHNEQFF | TGTGCCAGCTCACCAGGGGCTAACCACAATGAGCAGTTCTTC
NA | TRBJ1-2 | NA | TRBV28 | CASTRFLSNDYGYTF | TGTGCCAGCACCCGGTTTCTCAGCAATGACTATGGCTACACCTTC
NA | TRBJ2-3 | NA | TRBV5-1 | CASSSGTGSITDTQYF | TGCGCCAGCAGCTCGGGAACAGGGTCAATCACAGATACGCAGTATTTT
NA | TRBJ1-1 | NA | TRBV6-5 | CASSPPVRENTEAFF | TGTGCCAGCAGCCCCCCCGTCAGGGAGAACACTGAAGCTTTCTTT
NA | TRBJ1-1 | NA | TRBV7-9 | CASSLEVGEAFF | TGTGCCAGCAGCTTAGAGGTTGGTGAAGCTTTCTTT
once | TRBJ1-6 | TRBD1 | TRBV7-6 | CASSLVGGNSPLHF | TGTGCCAGCAGCTTAGTAGGGGGCAATTCACCCCTCCACTTT
NA | TRBJ1-4 | NA | TRBV5-4 | CASSLGRQTTNEKLFF | TGTGCCAGCAGCTTGGGACGGCAGACAACTAATGAAAAACTGTTTTTT
once | TRBJ2-2 | NA | TRBV25-1 | CASANRETGELFF | TGTGCCAGCGCAAACAGGGAAACCGGGGAGCTGTTTTTT
once | TRBJ1-2 | NA | TRBV6-6 | CASSYPAGLNYGYTF | TGTGCCAGCAGTTACCCGGCAGGGCTTAACTATGGCTACACCTTC
NA | TRBJ1-3 | TRBD1 | TRBV7-9 | CASSLLLGQGAGNTIYF | TGTGCCAGCAGCTTACTCCTGGGACAGGGGGCTGGAAACACCATATATTTT
few | TRBJ2-3 | TRBD2 | TRBV9 | CASSPTRTSGGFSVTDTQYF | TGTGCCAGCAGCCCTACGCGGACTAGCGGGGGATTTTCTGTCACAGATACGCAGTATTTT
NA | TRBJ2-5 | NA | TRBV7-5 | CARSLESEPLPETQYF | TGTGCCAGAAGCTTAGAAAGCGAGCCCCTGCCGGAGACCCAGTACTTC
NA | TRBJ2-1 | NA | TRBV5-8 | CASSPAGYNEQFF | TGTGCCAGCAGCCCGGCGGGGTACAATGAGCAGTTCTTC
once | TRBJ1-4 | NA | TRBV5-4 | CASSSATAGPREKLFF | TGTGCCAGCAGCTCGGCTACTGCGGGGCCTAGGGAAAAACTGTTTTTT
NA | TRBJ2-1 | NA | TRBV2 | CASSEAGSSDEQFF | TGTGCCAGCAGTGAAGCAGGGAGCTCTGATGAGCAGTTCTTC
NA | TRBJ2-5 | TRBD2 | TRBV9 | CASSSGTRGEETQYF | TGTGCCAGCAGCTCCGGGACTAGAGGCGAGGAGACCCAGTACTTC
once | TRBJ1-2 | NA | TRBV15 | CATREGPQIYYGYTF | TGTGCCACCAGGGAGGGGCCCCAAATTTACTATGGCTACACCTTC
NA | TRBJ1-2 | NA | TRBV7-2 | CASSLRGANYGYTF | TGTGCCAGCAGCTTACGGGGCGCTAACTATGGCTACACCTTC
once | TRBJ2-7 | NA | TRBV2 | CASSEGNYEQYF | TGTGCCAGCAGTGAAGGGAACTACGAGCAGTACTTC
NA | TRBJ1-2 | TRBD1 | TRBV6-1 | CASRTGTGGGYTF | TGTGCCAGCAGGACGGGGACAGGGGGCGGCTACACCTTC
NA | TRBJ2-7 | NA | TRBV5-4 | CASSLGGYEQYF | TGTGCCAGCAGCTTGGGGGGCTACGAGCAGTACTTC
NA | TRBJ1-2 | NA | TRBV9 | CASSPKPGNGYTF | TGTGCCAGCAGCCCTAAACCAGGGAATGGCTACACCTTC
NA | TRBJ2-1 | TRBD2 | TRBV7-9 | CASSAGTSGGTYNEQFF | TGTGCCAGCAGCGCCGGGACTAGCGGGGGGACCTACAATGAGCAGTTCTTC
NA | TRBJ2-5 | TRBD1 | TRBV7-3 | CASSLTGGAGETQYF | TGTGCCAGCAGCTTGACAGGGGGCGCGGGAGAGACCCAGTACTTC
NA | TRBJ1-3 | NA | TRBV5-8 | CASSHRISGNTIYF | TGTGCCAGCAGCCACAGGATCTCTGGAAACACCATATATTTT
NA | TRBJ2-3 | NA | TRBV30 | CAWSVWLGFSTDTQYF | TGTGCCTGGAGTGTATGGCTGGGGTTTAGCACAGATACGCAGTATTTT
NA | TRBJ1-3 | TRBD1 | TRBV6-1 | CASDREGFGNTIYF | TGTGCCAGCGACAGGGAAGGTTTTGGAAACACCATATATTTT
NA | TRBJ2-7 | TRBD1 | TRBV5-5 | CASSLEGALYEQYF | TGTGCCAGCAGCTTGGAGGGGGCCCTCTACGAGCAGTACTTC
NA | TRBJ1-4 | NA | TRBV7-9 | CASSSPGSATNEKLFF | TGTGCCAGCAGCTCCCCGGGGAGTGCAACTAATGAAAAACTGTTTTTT
NA | TRBJ2-3 | NA | TRBV7-2 | CASSSEGDTQYF | TGTGCCAGCAGCTCGGAGGGGGATACGCAGTATTTT
NA | TRBJ1-5 | NA | TRBV7-8 | CASSPRRGEINQPQHF | TGTGCCAGCAGCCCCCGGCGGGGGGAGATCAATCAGCCCCAGCATTTT
NA | TRBJ2-7 | NA | TRBV7-2 | CASSLEGSEQYF | TGTGCCAGCAGCTTAGAAGGTTCGGAGCAGTACTTC
NA | TRBJ1-6 | NA | TRBV27 | CASSSAQGSSPLHF | TGTGCCAGCAGTTCTGCACAGGGAAGTTCACCCCTCCACTTT
NA | TRBJ2-5 | TRBD1 | TRBV11-1 | CASSSRDSLVQYF | TGTGCCAGCAGCTCCAGGGACAGCTTAGTCCAGTACTTC
NA | TRBJ1-2 | NA | TRBV28 | CASSLSVFQVGGYTF | TGTGCCAGCAGTTTATCCGTCTTCCAAGTCGGTGGCTACACCTTC
NA | TRBJ1-6 | TRBD1 | TRBV5-4 | CASSPPRDRGYNSPLHF | TGTGCCAGCAGCCCCCCCCGGGACAGGGGATATAATTCACCCCTCCACTTT
NA | TRBJ2-1 | NA | TRBV5-1 | CASSLNVVGNYNEQFF | TGCGCCAGCAGCTTGAACGTCGTGGGTAACTACAATGAGCAGTTCTTC
NA | TRBJ2-3 | NA | TRBV4-1 | CASSQAPSKSTDTQYF | TGCGCCAGCAGCCAAGCACCGTCTAAGAGCACAGATACGCAGTATTTT
NA | TRBJ2-3 | TRBD1 | TRBV7-2 | CASSLDRAPDTQYF | TGTGCCAGCAGCCTAGACAGGGCCCCAGATACGCAGTATTTT
NA | TRBJ2-5 | TRBD2 | TRBV14 | CASSQVGAGRVETQYF | TGTGCCAGCAGCCAAGTGGGAGCGGGGAGAGTAGAGACCCAGTACTTC
NA | TRBJ1-1 | NA | TRBV15 | CATSRDLQGFLAGTEAFF | TGTGCCACCAGCAGAGATCTACAGGGTTTTCTGGCGGGCACTGAAGCTTTCTTT
NA | TRBJ2-1 | NA | TRBV10-2 | CASSIFPGLGYTDEQFF | TGCGCCAGCAGTATCTTCCCGGGCTTGGGATATACAGATGAGCAGTTCTTC
once | TRBJ2-3 | TRBD2 | TRBV7-9 | CASSKLAGEGDTQYF | TGTGCCAGCAGCAAACTAGCGGGAGAAGGAGATACGCAGTATTTT
once | TRBJ1-1 | NA | TRBV28 | CASSLDRHTFFGEAFF | TGTGCCAGCAGTTTAGATCGGCATACCTTTTTTGGTGAAGCTTTCTTT
NA | TRBJ2-1 | TRBD2 | TRBV4-2 | CASSQGTGTRGNEQFF | TGTGCCAGCAGCCAAGGCACCGGGACTAGGGGAAATGAGCAGTTCTTC
NA | TRBJ2-1 | NA | TRBV20-1 | CSASSYEQFF | TGCAGTGCTAGTTCCTATGAGCAGTTCTTC
NA | TRBJ1-1 | NA | TRBV20-1 | CSARVYTEAFF | TGCAGTGCTAGAGTTTACACTGAAGCTTTCTTT